The clone carrying this T cell receptor (beta chain) was counted only a few times. Its antigen is not known. The sample originates from a study of identical twins. Study-level findings and limits: There is a chance that invariant MAIT and iNKT cells partially muddied zero-insertion analyses. Cross-sectional statistics, not tracking of the same donors, supported the conclusions. Within twin pairs, the out-of-frame alpha sequences they shared showed excess low generation probability. Insertions were fewer in abundant cord blood beta clonotypes, whereas memory repertoires showed none of this pattern.

TCRdb re-called the 5' RACE reads with MiXCR, one entry per CDR3 protein. The data show about 660,000 distinct CDR3 sequences, with 8.6% seen just once and about 0.98% held by the top ten. The germline V and J ends were trimmed by 1 base and 1 base, with 10 bases remaining between them. The V gene's germline CDR1 is LGHNA and CDR2 YSLEER. CDR3 length equals 15 residues. The data were also submitted as part of a second study, on yellow fever vaccine responses in identical twins.

Sequencing input: PBMCs. This receptor was identified in a woman under 30 in good health. This chain uses TRBV4-3 with TRBJ2-5, with unresolved D. The CDR3 DNA sequence: TGCGCCAGCAGCCAAGTTGACGGCGCCCAAGAGACCCAGTACTTC. Amino acid sequence: CASSQVDGAQETQYF.